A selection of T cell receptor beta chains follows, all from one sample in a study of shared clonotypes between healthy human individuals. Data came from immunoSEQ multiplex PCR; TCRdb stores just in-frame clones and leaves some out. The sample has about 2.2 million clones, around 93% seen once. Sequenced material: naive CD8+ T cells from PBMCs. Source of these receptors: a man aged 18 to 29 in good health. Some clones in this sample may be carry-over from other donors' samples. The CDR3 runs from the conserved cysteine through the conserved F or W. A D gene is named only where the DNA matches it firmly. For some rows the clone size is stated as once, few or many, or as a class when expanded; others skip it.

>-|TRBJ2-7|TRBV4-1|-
CASRSTESYEQYF
TGCGCCAGCCGATCGACGGAATCCTACGAGCAGTACTTC
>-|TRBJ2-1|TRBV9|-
CASSVYAYGNEQFF
TGTGCCAGCAGCGTATACGCGTACGGCAATGAGCAGTTCTTC
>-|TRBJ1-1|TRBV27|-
CASSGVGQLNTEAFF
TGTGCCAGCAGTGGGGTAGGGCAGTTGAACACTGAAGCTTTCTTT
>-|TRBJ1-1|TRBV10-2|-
CASRTLTDTEAFF
TGCGCCAGCAGGACACTAACCGACACTGAAGCTTTCTTT
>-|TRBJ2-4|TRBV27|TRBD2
CASSLSGLAGLVAKNIQYF
TGTGCCAGCAGCCTGTCGGGACTAGCGGGATTAGTAGCCAAAAACATTCAGTACTTC
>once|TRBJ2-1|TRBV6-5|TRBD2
CASGAGGKQFF
TGTGCCAGCGGGGCGGGGGGAAAGCAGTTCTTC
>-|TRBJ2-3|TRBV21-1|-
CASSKKSFRSSGGITDTQYF
TGTGCCAGCAGCAAAAAAAGTTTTAGGAGTAGCGGGGGGATCACAGATACGCAGTATTTT
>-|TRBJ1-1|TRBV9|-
CASSVTGENTEAFF
TGTGCCAGCAGCGTAACTGGTGAGAACACTGAAGCTTTCTTT
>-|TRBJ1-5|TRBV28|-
CASSLTPGGNQPQHF
TGTGCCAGCAGTTTGACCCCAGGGGGCAATCAGCCCCAGCATTTT
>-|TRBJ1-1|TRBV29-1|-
CSVDDVGEAFF
TGCAGCGTTGACGATGTGGGGGAAGCTTTCTTT